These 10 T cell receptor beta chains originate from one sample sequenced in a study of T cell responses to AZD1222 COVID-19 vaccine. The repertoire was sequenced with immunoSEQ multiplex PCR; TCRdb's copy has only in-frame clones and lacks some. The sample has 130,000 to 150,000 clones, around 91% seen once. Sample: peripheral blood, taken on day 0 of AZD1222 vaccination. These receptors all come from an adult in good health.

The CDR3 loop is CATGRTGEYYGYTF. The CDR3 coding sequence is TGTGCCACCGGCCGGACAGGGGAGTACTATGGCTACACCTTC. This sequence joins TRBV24-1 and TRBJ1-2; 9 nucleotides match TRBD1. The CDR3 has 14 residues. Germline-derived CDR1 and CDR2 are KGHDR and SFDVKD. Trimming cost V 9 bases and J 3 bases; bases outside gene matches: 7.

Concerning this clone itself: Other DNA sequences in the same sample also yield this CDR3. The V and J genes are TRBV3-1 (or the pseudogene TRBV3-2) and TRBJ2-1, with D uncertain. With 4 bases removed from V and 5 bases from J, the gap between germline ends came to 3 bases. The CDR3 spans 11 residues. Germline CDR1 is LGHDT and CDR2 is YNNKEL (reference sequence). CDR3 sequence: CASSLDNEQFF. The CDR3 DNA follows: TGTGCCAGCAGCCTTGACAATGAGCAGTTCTTC.

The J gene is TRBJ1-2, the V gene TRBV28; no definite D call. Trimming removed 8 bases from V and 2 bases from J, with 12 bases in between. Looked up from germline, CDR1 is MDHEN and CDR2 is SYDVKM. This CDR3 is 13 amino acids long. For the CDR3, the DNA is TGTGCCAGCCTATACAGTTCAAACTATGGCTACACCTTC. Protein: CASLYSSNYGYTF.

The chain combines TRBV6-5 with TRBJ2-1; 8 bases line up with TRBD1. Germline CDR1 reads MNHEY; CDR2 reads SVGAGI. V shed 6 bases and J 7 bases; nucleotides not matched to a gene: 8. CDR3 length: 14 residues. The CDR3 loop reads CASRSAGGLNEQFF. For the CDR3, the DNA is TGTGCCAGCAGGAGCGCAGGGGGCTTGAATGAGCAGTTCTTC.

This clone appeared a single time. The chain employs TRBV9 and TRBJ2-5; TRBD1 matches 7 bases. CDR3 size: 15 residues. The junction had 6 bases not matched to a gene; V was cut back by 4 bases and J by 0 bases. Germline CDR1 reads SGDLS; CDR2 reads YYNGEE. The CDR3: CASSRTGLYQETQYF. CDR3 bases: TGTGCCAGCAGCCGGACAGGCCTGTACCAAGAGACCCAGTACTTC. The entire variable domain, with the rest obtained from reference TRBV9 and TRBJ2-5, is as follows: DSGVTQTPKHLITATGQRVTLRCSPRSGDLSVYWYQQSLDQGLQFLIQYYNGEERAKGNILERFSAQQFPDLHSELNLSSLELGDSALYFCASSRTGLYQETQYFGPGTRLLVL.

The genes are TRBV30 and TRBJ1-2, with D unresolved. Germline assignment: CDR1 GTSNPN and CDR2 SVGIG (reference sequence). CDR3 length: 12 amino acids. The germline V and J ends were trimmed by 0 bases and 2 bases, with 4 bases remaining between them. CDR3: CAWSVQNYGYTF. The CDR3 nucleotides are TGTGCCTGGAGTGTACAGAACTATGGCTACACCTTC.

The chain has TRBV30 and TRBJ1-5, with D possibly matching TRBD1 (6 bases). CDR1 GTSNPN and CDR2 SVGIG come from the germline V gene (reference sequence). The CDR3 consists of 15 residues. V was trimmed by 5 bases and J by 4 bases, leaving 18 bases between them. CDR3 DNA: TGTGCCTGGTCCCTAGGGGGGATTGGGAATCAGCCCCAGCATTTT. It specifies CAWSLGGIGNQPQHF.

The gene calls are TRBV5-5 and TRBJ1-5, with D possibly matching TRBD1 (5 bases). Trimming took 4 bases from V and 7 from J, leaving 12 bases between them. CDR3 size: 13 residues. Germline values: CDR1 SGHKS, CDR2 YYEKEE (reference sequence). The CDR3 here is CASSTRVDQPQHF. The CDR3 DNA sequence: TGTGCCAGCAGCACCAGGGTCGACCAGCCCCAGCATTTT.

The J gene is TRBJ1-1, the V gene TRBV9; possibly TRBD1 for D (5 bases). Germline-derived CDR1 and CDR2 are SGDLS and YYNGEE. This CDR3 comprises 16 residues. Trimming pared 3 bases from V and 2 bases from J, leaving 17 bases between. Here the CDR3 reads CASSAVTRRGNTEAFF. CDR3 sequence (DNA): TGTGCCAGCAGCGCAGTGACGAGAAGGGGAAACACTGAAGCTTTCTTT.

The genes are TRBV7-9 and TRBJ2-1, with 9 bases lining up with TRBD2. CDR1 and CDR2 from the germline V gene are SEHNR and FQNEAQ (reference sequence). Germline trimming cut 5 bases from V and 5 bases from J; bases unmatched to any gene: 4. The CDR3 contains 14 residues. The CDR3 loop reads CASSPGTSNNEQFF. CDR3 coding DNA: TGTGCCAGCAGCCCTGGGACTAGCAACAATGAGCAGTTCTTC.